The 22 T cell receptor beta chains below come from one sample, sequenced in a study of blood T cell repertoires in COVID-19. Measured with immunoSEQ multiplex PCR; TCRdb has only the in-frame clones, and not every one. The table shows under 150,000 clones, with about 70% occurring only once. The sequenced material came from peripheral blood. All receptors come from a woman in her 70s with acute or convalescent COVID-19.

The chain's CDR3 is CASSLFDGPKRTQYF. CDR3 nucleotide sequence: TGTGCCAGCAGCTTATTTGACGGTCCGAAGCGGACCCAGTACTTC. This rearrangement joins TRBV7-8 to TRBJ2-5; D is undetermined. The ends were cut back, 2 bases at V and 7 bases at J, with 17 bases in the middle. The germline CDR1 and CDR2 sequences are SGHVS and FQNEAQ. This CDR3 is built from 15 residues.

The chain carries TRBV7-2 and TRBJ2-3, with TRBD2 matching 8 bases. This CDR3 region has 16 residues. The V and J ends lost 5 bases and 2 bases, in that order; junction bases with no gene match: 9. Germline CDR1 is SGHTA and CDR2 is FQGNSA. The CDR3 here is CASSHFSGATTDTQYF. In DNA form, the CDR3 reads TGTGCCAGCAGCCATTTTAGCGGGGCTACCACAGATACGCAGTATTTT.

The V and J genes are TRBV5-6 and TRBJ2-4, with 8 positions matching TRBD2. Germline V gene data show CDR1 as SGHDT and CDR2 as YYEEEE. The CDR3 loop spans 17 amino acids. V lost 0 bases to trimming and J lost 0 bases; unmatched junction nucleotides: 5. CDR3 residues: CASSLVRLAGAKNIQYF. As DNA, the CDR3 is TGTGCCAGCAGCTTGGTCCGGCTAGCGGGAGCCAAAAACATTCAGTACTTC. Looking up the rest from reference TRBV5-6 and TRBJ2-4 gives the full variable domain: DAGVTQSPTHLIKTRGQQVTLRCSPKSGHDTVSWYQQALGQGPQFIFQYYEEEERQRGNFPDRFSGHQFPNYSSELNVNALLLGDSALYLCASSLVRLAGAKNIQYFGAGTRLSVL.

The table lists this clone with a few counts. The chain is built from TRBV2 and TRBJ1-1, with D maybe TRBD1 (5 bases). The germline V gene encodes CDR1 SNHLY and CDR2 FYNNEI. This CDR3 comprises 15 residues. V lost 3 bases and J 1 base, leaving 12 bases between the germline ends. CDR3 amino acids: CASSDWAGRNTEAFF. The DNA for the CDR3 is TGTGCCAGCAGTGACTGGGCAGGGCGGAACACTGAAGCTTTCTTT.

This clone was counted once. The chain has TRBV5-1 and TRBJ1-1, with TRBD1 identical over 7 bases. Trimming took 4 bases from V and 4 from J; bases not matched to a gene: 10. In germline, CDR1 is SGHRS, CDR2 YFSETQ. The CDR3 covers 15 residues. CDR3 protein: CASSADRVSGTEAFF. The CDR3 bases are TGCGCCAGCAGCGCAGACAGGGTAAGTGGCACTGAAGCTTTCTTT. Together with reference TRBV5-1 and TRBJ1-1, the CDR3 gives the full variable domain: KAGVTQTPRYLIKTRGQQVTLSCSPISGHRSVSWYQQTPGQGLQFLFEYFSETQRNKGNFPGRFSGRQFSNSRSEMNVSTLELGDSALYLCASSADRVSGTEAFFGQGTRLTVV.

This chain links TRBV28 with TRBJ2-3; D is unclear. CDR3 length: 14 amino acids. The germline V gene has CDR1 MDHEN and CDR2 SYDVKM. V was trimmed by 5 bases and J by 2 bases, leaving 11 bases between them. DNA for the CDR3: TGTGCCAGCAGTCTAACAGCTTACACAGATACGCAGTATTTT. Translation: CASSLTAYTDTQYF.

The chain joins TRBV7-6 to TRBJ1-4; D is undetermined. Germline-derived CDR1 and CDR2 are SGHVS and FNYEAQ. V lost 1 base to trimming and J lost 5 bases, with 11 bases between them. The length of the CDR3 is 15 residues. CDR3 region: CASSLGGGSNEKLFF. In DNA, the CDR3 is TGTGCCAGCAGCTTAGGAGGCGGAAGCAATGAAAAACTGTTTTTT. Full variable domain (missing parts from reference TRBV7-6 and TRBJ1-4): GAGVSQSPRYKVTKRGQDVALRCDPISGHVSLYWYRQALGQGPEFLTYFNYEAQQDKSGLPNDRFSAERPEGSISTLTIQRTEQRDSAMYRCASSLGGGSNEKLFFGSGTQLSVL.

This clone was recorded a few times. V gene TRBV5-3 combines with J gene TRBJ2-2, with TRBD2 identical over 8 bases. TRBV5-3 is designated an ORF whose function remains uncertain. This CDR3 has 16 amino acids. After removal of 3 bases from V and 2 bases from J, the junction contained 6 bases not matched to a gene. The CDR3 spells CARSSSGGFNTGELFF. The DNA for the CDR3 is TGTGCCAGAAGCTCGAGCGGGGGATTTAACACCGGGGAGCTGTTTTTT.

The chain employs TRBV15 and TRBJ1-5, with 9 bases that match TRBD1. This CDR3 is built from 14 residues. Germline V gene sequence: CDR1 LNHNV, CDR2 YYDKDF (reference sequence). V was pared by 5 bases and J by 4 bases, with 3 bases of the junction left unmatched. CDR3 DNA: TGTGCCACCAGCCCCGACAGGGGGAATCAGCCCCAGCATTTT. This codes for CATSPDRGNQPQHF. Supplemented by reference TRBV15 and TRBJ1-5, the full variable domain reads DAMVIQNPRYQVTQFGKPVTLSCSQTLNHNVMYWYQQKSSQAPKLLFHYYDKDFNNEADTPDNFQSRRPNTSFCFLDIRSPGLGDTAMYLCATSPDRGNQPQHFGDGTRLSIL.

The chain links TRBV28 to TRBJ1-2; D ambiguous. V shed 5 bases and J shed 3 bases, with 7 bases lying between them. Germline V lookup: CDR1 MDHEN, CDR2 SYDVKM. The CDR3 is made up of 12 amino acids. The CDR3 nucleotides read TGTGCCAGCAGTACGACATACTATGGCTACACCTTC. Residues: CASSTTYYGYTF.

The chain joins TRBV9 to TRBJ2-2; a weak D match, TRBD1 (6 bases). The CDR3 is 15 amino acids. The germline CDR1 and CDR2 sequences are SGDLS and YYNGEE. Trimming shortened V by 5 bases and J by 3 bases, and 14 bases separated the two germline ends. Written as DNA, the CDR3 is TGTGCCAGCAGATTTGGACAGACCTACACCGGGGAGCTGTTTTTT. Translation gives CASRFGQTYTGELFF.

The CDR3 protein is CASSVLQGNSPLHF. The CDR3 DNA is TGTGCCAGCAGTGTCCTCCAGGGTAATTCACCCCTCCACTTT. This chain uses TRBV2 with TRBJ1-6; D might be TRBD1 (5 bases). V lost 4 bases and J lost 6, with 10 bases in between. Looked up from germline, CDR1 is SNHLY and CDR2 is FYNNEI. This CDR3 region has 14 residues. The whole variable domain, filled in from reference TRBV2 and TRBJ1-6, reads EPEVTQTPSHQVTQMGQEVILRCVPISNHLYFYWYRQILGQKVEFLVSFYNNEISEKSEIFDDQFSVERPDGSNFTLKIRSTKLEDSAMYFCASSVLQGNSPLHFGNGTRLTVT.

The chain joins TRBV11-2 to TRBJ2-2, with 11 nucleotides matching TRBD2. CDR3 size: 16 residues. V trimming: 5 bases; J trimming: 4 bases; junction bases outside the gene matches: 6. Germline CDR1 reads SGHAT; CDR2 reads FQNNGV. The CDR3 sequence is CASSIAGGRGTGELFF. As DNA, the CDR3 is TGTGCCAGCAGCATAGCGGGGGGGCGAGGCACCGGGGAGCTGTTTTTT.

The DNA for the CDR3 is TGTGCCAGCACCCGCGGGGGGGGGACCTACAATGAGCAGTTCTTC. It encodes CASTRGGGTYNEQFF. This sequence joins TRBV28 and TRBJ2-1; 9 bases are a match to TRBD2. The germline CDR1 and CDR2 sequences are MDHEN and SYDVKM. After removal of 7 bases from V and 2 bases from J, the junction contained 6 bases not matched to a gene. This CDR3 has 15 residues.

This clone turned up a few times. The V and J genes are TRBV11-2 and TRBJ1-1; TRBD1 is a possible D gene (6 bases). In germline, CDR1 is SGHAT, CDR2 FQNNGV. The CDR3 consists of 13 residues. V was trimmed by 5 bases and J by 1 base, leaving 8 bases between them. The DNA of the CDR3 is TGTGCCAGCAGCCAGGACAGGAACACTGAAGCTTTCTTT. Translated: CASSQDRNTEAFF.

Points on this clone: One junction end does not reproduce the germline sequence, and a read error may be involved. The sample has other DNA sequences that encode this CDR3 too. The rearrangement uses TRBV5-1 and TRBJ2-5; 11 bases match TRBD1. CDR1 is SGHRS, CDR2 YFSETQ, per germline. CDR3 length: 15 amino acids. CDR3 nucleotides: TGTGCCAGCAGCGCAGGGGACAGGGGGTGGGAGACCCAGTACTTC. Translating it yields CASSAGDRGWETQYF.

The V and J genes are TRBV29-1 and TRBJ1-1, with TRBD1 identical over 8 bases. CDR3 length: 15 amino acids. The V gene's germline CDR1 is SQVTM and CDR2 ANQGSEA. The J segment lost 2 bases and the V segment lost 5 bases, leaving 10 bases of the junction unmatched. DNA of the CDR3: TGCAGCGTTCTCTTAACGGGACAGGTAAACACTGAAGCTTTCTTT. It is translated as CSVLLTGQVNTEAFF.

This clone was found a few times. The chain recombines TRBV5-1 with TRBJ2-7; D gene unclear. The CDR3 covers 13 residues. Looked up from germline, CDR1 is SGHRS and CDR2 is YFSETQ. The V end lost 4 bases, the J end lost 7 bases, and 15 bases lay between the germline ends. The CDR3 DNA reads as TGCGCCAGCAGCCGGGTCCTTTTAGGTGAGCAGTACTTC. Translated: CASSRVLLGEQYF.

V and J are TRBV18 and TRBJ2-1; TRBD1 is a possible D gene (6 bases). Germline CDR1 KGHSH, CDR2 LQKENI. The CDR3 has 16 residues. Trimming shortened V by 2 bases and J by 0 bases, and 11 bases separated the two germline ends. CDR3: CASSPMQGSSYNEQFF. CDR3 nucleotide sequence: TGTGCCAGCTCACCAATGCAGGGGAGCTCCTACAATGAGCAGTTCTTC.

The rearrangement uses TRBV7-7 and TRBJ2-2, with unresolved D. Germline CDR1 SSHAT, CDR2 FNYEAQ (reference sequence). Trimming removed 4 bases at V and 0 bases at J, with 3 bases between. There are 13 residues in the CDR3. In nucleotides, the CDR3 is TGTGCCAGCAGCTCTTCGAACACCGGGGAGCTGTTTTTT. Translation gives CASSSSNTGELFF. The variable domain in full, with the rest retrieved from reference TRBV7-7 and TRBJ2-2, is GAGVSQSPRYKVTKRGQDVTLRCDPISSHATLYWYQQALGQGPEFLTYFNYEAQPDKSGLPSDRFSAERPEGSISTLTIQRTEQRDSAMYRCASSSSNTGELFFGEGSRLTVL.

The chain uses TRBV27 and TRBJ2-2, with 8 bases that match TRBD2. Germline CDR1 reads MNHEY; CDR2 reads SMNVEV (reference sequence). The V gene end was trimmed by 2 bases and the J gene end by 7 bases; junction bases not matched to a gene: 3. The CDR3 is 14 amino acids. The CDR3 reads CASSLGLAGGELFF. In DNA, the CDR3 is TGTGCCAGCAGTTTAGGACTAGCCGGCGGGGAGCTGTTTTTT.

This chain joins TRBV5-8 and TRBJ1-2, with TRBD1 matching over 8 bases. V was pared by 0 bases and J by 8 bases, with 9 bases of the junction left unmatched. Germline V gene lookup returns CDR1 SGHTS and CDR2 YDEGEE. The CDR3 covers 15 residues. CDR3 in DNA: TGTGCCAGCAGCTTGGCCCTGAGACAGGGGAACGGCTACACCTTC. This translates into CASSLALRQGNGYTF.